Below, 27 T cell receptor beta chains from the same sample are listed, as sequenced in a study of breast tumors, draining lymph nodes, adjacent tissues. TCRdb fed the multiplex PCR reads into MiXCR, producing one record per CDR3 protein. The repertoire includes about 22,000 distinct CDR3 sequences, roughly 55% of them detected once, and roughly an eighth sits in the top ten. The sequenced sample was breast tumor tissue. Receptors originate from a female donor with breast cancer. Some clones in this sample may be carry-over from other donors' samples.

V and J are TRBV4-3 and TRBJ2-3; D perhaps matches TRBD2 (6 bases). The length of the CDR3 is 16 residues. Looked up from germline, CDR1 is LGHNA and CDR2 is YSLEER. Trimming left V 2 bases short and J 5 bases short, with 17 bases between. This CDR3 reads CASSQRRRGAGDTQYF. In DNA, the CDR3 is TGCGCCAGCAGCCAAAGACGGAGGGGAGCGGGAGATACGCAGTATTTT.

As DNA, the CDR3 is TGTGCCAGCAGCTTAGACTTAAAGACCCAGTACTTC. Its protein product is CASSLDLKTQYF. This rearrangement joins TRBV7-2 to TRBJ2-5, with no clear D. This CDR3 is built from 12 residues. V was pared by 1 base and J by 6 bases, with 6 bases between. CDR1 is SGHTA, CDR2 FQGNSA, per germline.

The V call is TRBV7-9, the J call TRBJ2-7; TRBD2 is a possible D gene (5 bases). Per the germline V gene, CDR1 is SEHNR and CDR2 is FQNEAQ (reference sequence). The CDR3 has 11 amino acids. With 4 bases removed from V and 12 bases from J, the gap between germline ends came to 13 bases. CDR3 amino acids: CASSSSTEGYF. Here the CDR3 DNA reads TGTGCCAGCAGCTCTAGCACCGAGGGGTACTTC.

Only a few counts were recorded for this clonotype. The chain has TRBV6-2 or TRBV6-3 and TRBJ2-4; 10 bases fit TRBD1. The CDR3 is made up of 14 amino acids. V lost 5 bases to trimming and J lost 8 bases; unmatched junction nucleotides: 6. Germline V lookup: CDR1 MNHEY, CDR2 SVGEGT. CDR3 protein: CASSHRTGGDIQYF. DNA of the CDR3: TGTGCCAGCAGTCACCGGACAGGGGGAGACATTCAGTACTTC.

This clonotype was observed at least ten times. J is TRBJ2-5 and V is TRBV4-2; D perhaps matches TRBD1 (5 bases). The CDR3 runs 15 residues. In germline, CDR1 is LGHNA, CDR2 YNFKEQ. The V end was cut by 4 bases, the J end by 2 bases, with 14 bases between. The CDR3 region is CASSRLGAQQETQYF. CDR3 nucleotide sequence: TGTGCCAGCAGCCGCCTAGGGGCTCAGCAAGAGACCCAGTACTTC.

This clonotype rates as medium-sized. V is TRBV4-3 and J is TRBJ1-5, with unresolved D. CDR1 and CDR2 from the germline V gene are LGHNA and YSLEER. V was clipped by 0 bases and J by 2 bases, with 23 bases between them. The CDR3 length is 20 residues. CDR3 bases: TGCGCCAGCAGCCAAGATTGGGAGAGAATAGCTACAATAGGCAATCAGCCCCAGCATTTT. Its protein is CASSQDWERIATIGNQPQHF.

On this clonotype itself: One end of the junction fails to match germline, which may point to a read error. This chain uses TRBV7-9 with TRBJ1-2; possibly TRBD1 for D (6 bases). CDR1 and CDR2 from the germline V gene are SEHNR and FQNEAQ (reference sequence). The CDR3 runs 12 residues. CDR3 sequence (DNA): TGTGCCAGCAGCTCGGACAGTTTTGGCTATGGCTTC. Its protein product is CASSSDSFGYGF.

Notes on this clonotype: One end of the junction is discordant with germline, which a read error may explain. The V call is TRBV29-1, the J call TRBJ2-3, with 13 bases fitting TRBD2. The germline V gene has CDR1 SQVTM and CDR2 ANQGSEA. The CDR3 extends over 12 amino acids. CDR3 amino acids: CSAMGLAGSMDF. The CDR3 DNA is TGCAGCGCCATGGGACTAGCGGGGTCAATGGATTTT.

The J gene is TRBJ2-2, the V gene TRBV4-2; the D gene is possibly TRBD2 (5 bases). Germline CDR1 reads LGHNA; CDR2 reads YNFKEQ. The ends were cut back, 3 bases at V and 1 base at J, with 12 bases in the middle. The CDR3 sequence is 16 residues long. CDR3 loop: CASSQPVLGNTGELFF. The CDR3 DNA sequence: TGTGCCAGCAGCCAGCCGGTACTAGGGAACACCGGGGAGCTGTTTTTT.

This clonotype occurred many times. Just one base apart from a much larger clone, this may be a read error. CDR3: CASSQPGAKETQYF. DNA of the CDR3: TGTGCCAGCAGCCAGCCGGGGGCGAAAGAGACCCAGTACTTC. The rearrangement links TRBV5-6 to TRBJ2-5; D assignment may be TRBD1 or TRBD2 (6 bases each). V gave up 4 bases and J gave up 3 bases, with 13 bases separating them. This CDR3 spans 14 amino acids. The germline V gene encodes CDR1 SGHDT and CDR2 YYEEEE.

Many counts were recorded for this clonotype. The J gene is TRBJ2-5, the V gene TRBV11-2; the match to TRBD2 covers 7 bases. Germline CDR1 SGHAT, CDR2 FQNNGV. CDR3 length: 13 amino acids. V dropped 2 bases and J dropped 4; count of bases not matched to a gene: 1. CDR3 sequence: CASSLWGGETQYF. The CDR3 region has the DNA TGTGCCAGCAGCTTATGGGGGGGAGAGACCCAGTACTTC.

The chain uses TRBV9 and TRBJ2-2, with TRBD2 as a possible D gene (5 bases). The germline V gene has CDR1 SGDLS and CDR2 YYNGEE. There are 14 residues in the CDR3. V shed 8 bases and J shed 13 bases, with 24 bases lying between them. The CDR3 loop reads CASSRSSNTEGLFF. The CDR3 region has the DNA TGTGCCAGTTCCAGATCGTCGAACACCGAGGGGCTGTTTTTT.

The rearrangement uses TRBV7-2 and TRBJ1-2, with D possibly matching TRBD1 (6 bases). This CDR3 has 13 amino acids. Germline-derived CDR1 and CDR2 are SGHTA and FQGNSA. The V end was cut by 5 bases, the J end by 7 bases, with 14 bases between. The CDR3 is CASSPSGDRGYTF. The CDR3 bases are TGTGCCAGCAGCCCATCAGGGGATCGTGGCTACACCTTC.

The gene calls are TRBV20-1 and TRBJ2-3; TRBD1 aligns across 9 bases. Trimming at V came to 2 bases and at J to 6 bases, leaving 6 bases not matched to a gene. CDR1 is DFQATT, CDR2 SNEGSKA, per germline (reference sequence). CDR3 length equals 14 residues. CDR3 in amino acids: CSARSGQGWDTQYF. In nucleotides, the CDR3 is TGCAGTGCTAGATCGGGACAGGGATGGGATACGCAGTATTTT.

This clonotype was counted many times. At one end, the junction sequence differs from germline, possibly due to a read error. J is TRBJ2-7 and V is TRBV6-6, with D possibly TRBD1 on 7 matching bases. CDR1 and CDR2 from the germline V gene are MNHNY and SVGAGI (reference sequence). The CDR3 sequence is 15 residues long. The CDR3 protein is CASSHSGRGVYEQYF. In DNA, the CDR3 is TGTGCCAGCAGTCACTCGGGCAGGGGGGTTTACGAGCAGTACTTC.

Comments on this clonotype: A read error may account for a junction end that differs from germline. This chain joins TRBV20-1 and TRBJ2-1; D not resolved. CDR1 and CDR2 (germline): DFQATT, SNEGSKA (reference sequence). The CDR3 loop spans 12 amino acids. The CDR3 is CSADDSYNEPFF. CDR3 DNA sequence: TGCAGTGCTGATGACTCCTACAATGAGCCGTTCTTC.

Points on this clonotype: It is likely a read error, because the conserved phenylalanine at the end of the CDR3 is missing. The gene calls are TRBV12-3 or TRBV12-4 and TRBJ2-7; no clear D gene. The CDR3 totals 13 residues. The DNA of the CDR3 is TGTGCCAGCGGCCGCGACACCTACTACGAACAGTACCTC. Its translation is CASGRDTYYEQYL.

This clonotype has ten or more counts. The chain links TRBV6-1 to TRBJ1-3; perhaps TRBD1 as D (6 bases). Germline V gives CDR1 MNHNS, CDR2 SASEGT. The V gene lost 7 bases and the J gene lost 2 bases, with 9 bases spanning the gap. This CDR3 is 13 amino acids long. The DNA for the CDR3 is TGTGCCAGCACCGGGACACCTGGAAACACCATATATTTT. It is translated as CASTGTPGNTIYF.

This clonotype ranks as medium-sized. The genes are TRBV9 and TRBJ1-6, with D maybe TRBD1 (6 bases). CDR1 and CDR2 (germline): SGDLS, YYNGEE. This CDR3 is 14 amino acids long. V was pared by 3 bases and J by 8 bases, with 12 bases between. The CDR3, as DNA: TGTGCCAGCAGCGCCGCGGGGGGCCATTCACCCCTCCACTTT. Translated, it gives CASSAAGGHSPLHF.

This clonotype occurred many times. The V and J genes are TRBV5-8 and TRBJ2-6, with TRBD1 identical over 9 bases. The CDR3 has 17 amino acids. Germline trimming cut 4 bases from V and 4 bases from J; bases unmatched to any gene: 9. Germline-derived CDR1 and CDR2 are SGHTS and YDEGEE. The CDR3 reads CASSPGTGPMGANVLTF. CDR3 bases: TGTGCCAGCAGCCCGGGGACAGGGCCTATGGGGGCCAACGTCCTGACTTTC.

This rearrangement joins TRBV5-1 to TRBJ2-1, with no clear D. Trimming left V 2 bases short and J 6 bases short, with 15 bases between. Germline CDR1 and CDR2: SGHRS and YFSETQ. The CDR3 is 15 amino acids. The CDR3 is CASSFTSSLLNEQFF. CDR3 coding DNA: TGCGCCAGCAGCTTCACGAGCTCCCTCCTCAATGAGCAGTTCTTC.

This clonotype was counted ten times or more. The chain couples TRBV9 to TRBJ2-5; TRBD2 agrees at 8 bases. V was clipped by 1 base and J by 5 bases; unmatched bases: 7. From germline, CDR1 is SGDLS and CDR2 YYNGEE. CDR3 length: 15 residues. The CDR3 region is CASSVSGGLVETQYF. The CDR3 coding sequence is TGTGCCAGCAGCGTATCGGGGGGGTTGGTGGAGACCCAGTACTTC.

The chain recombines TRBV5-5 with TRBJ2-3, with TRBD1 matching 8 bases. Looked up from germline, CDR1 is SGHKS and CDR2 is YYEKEE (reference sequence). V was pared by 8 bases and J by 1 base, with 9 bases of the junction left unmatched. This CDR3 has 15 residues. The CDR3 DNA sequence: TGTGCCAGTACGGCGGTGGACAGGGGCACAGATACGCAGTATTTT. This encodes CASTAVDRGTDTQYF.

This clonotype was observed many times. This rearrangement joins TRBV19 to TRBJ2-2; D is unresolved. The CDR3 is made up of 16 amino acids. CDR1 is LNHDA and CDR2 is SQIVND in the germline V gene (reference sequence). V shed 4 bases and J shed 0 bases, with 12 bases lying between them. The CDR3 here is CASSKAEFANTGELFF. CDR3 coding DNA: TGTGCCAGTAGTAAGGCGGAGTTCGCGAACACCGGGGAGCTGTTTTTT.

The count of this clonotype is one. The chain joins TRBV6-5 to TRBJ2-1; no clear D gene. The CDR3 has 14 amino acids. Trimming stripped 8 bases from V and 12 bases from J, with 23 bases between. Germline values: CDR1 MNHEY, CDR2 SVGAGI. CDR3 in amino acids: CASCEREVQYGQFF. The CDR3 DNA is TGTGCCAGCTGTGAAAGAGAGGTACAGTATGGGCAGTTCTTC.

The rearrangement uses TRBV19 and TRBJ2-1; the D is unclear. Germline assignment: CDR1 LNHDA and CDR2 SQIVND (reference sequence). This CDR3 contains 14 residues. Trimming took off 5 bases at V and 0 bases at J, with 8 bases between the two ends. The DNA of the CDR3 is TGTGCCAGTAGTTATCCTAGCTCCTACAATGAGCAGTTCTTC. This translates into CASSYPSSYNEQFF.

The chain recombines TRBV5-1 with TRBJ2-3, with TRBD2 matching 8 bases. V lost 7 bases and J lost 5; bases outside the gene matches: 9. This CDR3 has 14 residues. Germline CDR1 reads SGHRS; CDR2 reads YFSETQ. The CDR3 sequence: CASQSGSPEDTQYF. The CDR3 DNA follows: TGCGCCAGCCAGAGCGGGAGCCCGGAAGATACGCAGTATTTT.